A single sample gave rise to the 28 T cell receptor beta chains below, sequenced in a study of cytomegalovirus exposure and HLA in healthy donors. PCR amplification relied on 60 Vbeta primers (plus 13 Jbeta primers). Repertoires were generated with immunoSEQ multiplex PCR, while TCRdb's copy carries only in-frame clones and drops some. The data show 130,000 to 150,000 clones, roughly 80% seen once. Sample: PBMCs. The receptors originated from a woman aged 30 to 39 in good health and CMV-seronegative.

The chain combines TRBV18 with TRBJ2-3; weak D call: TRBD2 (6 bases). With 6 bases removed from V and 3 bases from J, the gap between germline ends came to 13 bases. Germline V gene data show CDR1 as KGHSH and CDR2 as LQKENI. The CDR3 runs 14 residues. The CDR3 loop is CASSRGFGTDTQYF. The CDR3 nucleotides are TGTGCCAGCTCGCGGGGTTTTGGGACAGATACGCAGTATTTT.

This chain connects TRBV7-9 to TRBJ1-4, with 7 positions matching TRBD1. Germline V gives CDR1 SEHNR, CDR2 FQNEAQ (reference sequence). V lost 2 bases and J lost 4; bases outside the gene matches: 7. This CDR3 region has 16 residues. The CDR3 here is CASSLLGQIDNEKLFF. The CDR3 bases are TGTGCCAGCAGCTTACTGGGACAGATAGATAATGAAAAACTGTTTTTT.

The chain joins TRBV29-1 to TRBJ1-2; possible D gene TRBD1, 6 bases. The germline V gene encodes CDR1 SQVTM and CDR2 ANQGSEA. The CDR3 is made up of 11 amino acids. For the CDR3, the DNA is TGCACCTCGGGGGGCGACTATGGCTACACCTTC. Translating it yields CTSGGDYGYTF.

This clone came up once. The V and J genes are TRBV6-5 and TRBJ2-7, with TRBD2 identical over 8 bases. Looked up from germline, CDR1 is MNHEY and CDR2 is SVGAGI. V dropped 6 bases and J dropped 3; count of bases not matched to a gene: 1. The length of the CDR3 is 12 residues. CDR3 loop: CASRTSGYEQYF. DNA of the CDR3: TGTGCCAGCAGAACTAGCGGCTACGAGCAGTACTTC.

The V call is TRBV7-2, the J call TRBJ1-2; 9 bases fit TRBD1. Losses at the gene ends were 4 bases for V and 6 bases for J; bases not matched to a gene: 9. CDR3 size: 15 residues. Per the germline V gene, CDR1 is SGHTA and CDR2 is FQGNSA. Here the CDR3 reads CASSSHGGQGNGYTF. The CDR3 nucleotides read TGTGCCAGCAGCTCTCACGGAGGACAGGGGAATGGCTACACCTTC.

The CDR3 spells CASSLPTGDNFYTF. In nucleotides, the CDR3 is TGCGCCAGCAGCTTACCCACAGGGGACAACTTCTACACCTTC. V is TRBV5-1 and J is TRBJ1-2; TRBD1 matches 7 bases. CDR1 is SGHRS, CDR2 YFSETQ, per germline. The CDR3 is made up of 14 amino acids. The V gene end was trimmed by 2 bases and the J gene end by 10 bases; junction bases not matched to a gene: 11. The variable domain in full, completed from reference TRBV5-1 and TRBJ1-2, reads KAGVTQTPRYLIKTRGQQVTLSCSPISGHRSVSWYQQTPGQGLQFLFEYFSETQRNKGNFPGRFSGRQFSNSRSEMNVSTLELGDSALYLCASSLPTGDNFYTFGSGTRLTVV.

This clone has just one count. The chain recombines TRBV29-1 with TRBJ2-3; D might be TRBD2 (6 bases). V lost 1 base and J lost 3, with 17 bases in between. The CDR3 has 16 amino acids. Germline V gives CDR1 SQVTM, CDR2 ANQGSEA. This CDR3 reads CSVEAGESKGTDTQYF. In nucleotides, the CDR3 is TGCAGCGTTGAAGCGGGAGAGTCTAAGGGAACAGATACGCAGTATTTT.

J is TRBJ1-2 and V is TRBV14, with D perhaps matching TRBD1 (5 bases). The CDR3 extends over 12 amino acids. Germline CDR1 and CDR2: SGHDN and FVKESK. V was cut by 5 bases and J by 4 bases, with 8 bases left in between. CDR3 DNA: TGTGCCAGCAGCGGAGACAGCTATGGCTACACCTTC. As protein: CASSGDSYGYTF.

CDR3 bases: TGTGCCAGCAGCGGGACAGCAATGAACACTGAAGCTTTCTTT. This sequence encodes CASSGTAMNTEAFF. This chain links TRBV2 with TRBJ1-1; 7 nucleotides agree with TRBD1. V was clipped by 6 bases and J by 0 bases; unmatched bases: 4. CDR3 length: 14 residues. Germline CDR1 reads SNHLY; CDR2 reads FYNNEI.

The V and J genes are TRBV4-1 and TRBJ2-7; the D gene is possibly TRBD1 (5 bases). This CDR3 is built from 13 residues. With 4 bases removed from V and 0 bases from J, the gap between germline ends came to 7 bases. The V gene's germline CDR1 is MGHRA and CDR2 YSYEKL. Here the CDR3 DNA reads TGCGCCAGCAGCCCGACAGTCTCCTACGAGCAGTACTTC. The encoded protein is CASSPTVSYEQYF.

The chain recombines TRBV7-9 with TRBJ1-1, with D uncertain. Deletions cut 4 bases from V and 1 base from J, with 16 bases between. The CDR3 runs to 16 residues. The germline gives CDR1 SEHNR, CDR2 FQNEAQ (reference sequence). DNA for the CDR3: TGTGCCAGCAGCTCGTCGAGGGCGCCCTGGAACACTGAAGCTTTCTTT. Translation: CASSSSRAPWNTEAFF.

The rearrangement links TRBV18 to TRBJ2-2, with 8 bases lining up with TRBD1. The V gene end was trimmed by 3 bases and the J gene end by 2 bases; junction bases not matched to a gene: 2. CDR3 length: 15 residues. CDR1 and CDR2 (germline): KGHSH, LQKENI. CDR3 nucleotides: TGTGCCAGCTCACCGACAGGGGCTAACACCGGGGAGCTGTTTTTT. Its translation is CASSPTGANTGELFF.

The table lists this clone with a few counts. The chain is built from TRBV5-1 and TRBJ2-5, with 7 bases fitting TRBD2. V lost 3 bases and J lost 2; bases outside the gene matches: 13. Germline CDR1 and CDR2: SGHRS and YFSETQ. CDR3 size: 17 residues. The CDR3: CASSSGITGGGQETQYF. CDR3 DNA: TGCGCCAGCAGCTCTGGGATCACGGGAGGAGGGCAAGAGACCCAGTACTTC.

The chain carries TRBV6-1 and TRBJ1-6; D not resolved. This CDR3 region has 12 residues. The V gene lost 5 bases and the J gene lost 7 bases, with 6 bases spanning the gap. Germline CDR1 is MNHNS and CDR2 is SASEGT. CDR3 DNA sequence: TGTGCCAGCAGTACCCGGAATTCACCCCTCCACTTT. Protein sequence: CASSTRNSPLHF.

The chain employs TRBV18 and TRBJ1-1; D is unclear. Between the trimmed V and J ends, which lost 2 bases and 7 bases, there was a span of 5 bases. CDR1 and CDR2 (germline): KGHSH, LQKENI. CDR3 length: 11 residues. The CDR3 DNA sequence: TGTGCCAGCTCACCAGAGGGTGAAGCTTTCTTT. Protein sequence: CASSPEGEAFF.

The chain employs TRBV27 and TRBJ2-7; 10 bases map to TRBD1. In germline, CDR1 is MNHEY, CDR2 SMNVEV (reference sequence). Trimming at V came to 6 bases and at J to 4 bases, leaving 9 bases not matched to a gene. The CDR3 contains 15 residues. CDR3: CASSTDRDRGYEQYF. The CDR3 DNA is TGTGCCAGCAGCACAGACCGGGACAGGGGATACGAGCAGTACTTC.

The chain has TRBV27 and TRBJ1-5; D ambiguous. With 5 bases removed from V and 3 bases from J, the gap between germline ends came to 11 bases. Germline V CDR1 and CDR2: MNHEY, SMNVEV (reference sequence). The CDR3 is 14 residues long. CDR3: CASSGPGYNQPQHF. In DNA form, the CDR3 reads TGTGCCAGCAGTGGACCGGGGTACAATCAGCCCCAGCATTTT.

The V gene is TRBV29-1, the J gene TRBJ1-1, with 7 nucleotides matching TRBD1. The germline V gene encodes CDR1 SQVTM and CDR2 ANQGSEA. The CDR3 is 12 residues long. J gave up 8 bases and V 2 bases, and 5 bases lay outside the gene matches. The CDR3 region has the DNA TGCAGCGTTGAAAGGGGGCCGCTGGAAGCTTTCTTT. This gives the protein CSVERGPLEAFF.

This chain joins TRBV7-6 and TRBJ2-1; perhaps TRBD2 as D (6 bases). V lost 3 bases and J lost 0, with 9 bases in between. CDR1 and CDR2 from the germline V gene are SGHVS and FNYEAQ. This CDR3 comprises 15 residues. CDR3 nucleotides: TGTGCCAGCAGCTTCGACGGGAGCTCCTACAATGAGCAGTTCTTC. This translates into CASSFDGSSYNEQFF.

This sequence joins TRBV5-4 and TRBJ2-5; D is unresolved. This CDR3 is 15 amino acids long. The V and J ends lost 2 bases and 5 bases respectively, with 16 bases between them. The V gene's germline CDR1 is SGHNT and CDR2 YYREEE (reference sequence). CDR3 sequence: CASSLTHSPQETQYF. In DNA, the CDR3 is TGTGCCAGCAGCTTAACACATTCCCCTCAGGAGACCCAGTACTTC.

This clone was counted between two and nine times. The chain combines TRBV6-6 with TRBJ1-1; possible D gene TRBD1, 6 bases. This CDR3 comprises 14 residues. Germline CDR1 and CDR2: MNHNY and SVGAGI (reference sequence). Trimming removed 3 bases at V and 5 bases at J, with 13 bases between. Here the CDR3 reads CASSYAGEGTEAFF. CDR3 nucleotides: TGTGCCAGCAGTTATGCAGGGGAAGGGACTGAAGCTTTCTTT.

The chain couples TRBV27 to TRBJ2-7, with 14 bases that match TRBD2. This CDR3 region has 18 residues. Germline values: CDR1 MNHEY, CDR2 SMNVEV (reference sequence). V lost 4 bases to trimming and J lost 4 bases; unmatched junction nucleotides: 12. CDR3 DNA: TGTGCCAGCAGTTCGACTAGCGGGAGGGCCTCACGGGGGTACGAGCAGTACTTC. It yields the protein CASSSTSGRASRGYEQYF.

V and J are TRBV7-2 and TRBJ1-2; 10 nucleotides align to TRBD1. This CDR3 region has 15 residues. Germline CDR1 reads SGHTA; CDR2 reads FQGNSA. V lost 2 bases to trimming and J lost 7 bases; unmatched junction nucleotides: 7. CDR3 protein: CASSLPLTGGSGYTF. The CDR3 DNA follows: TGTGCCAGCAGCTTACCATTGACAGGGGGCAGTGGCTACACCTTC.

The chain uses TRBV7-2 and TRBJ2-5; 7 positions match TRBD1. This CDR3 spans 14 amino acids. J gave up 1 base and V 5 bases, and 4 bases lay outside the gene matches. Germline-derived CDR1 and CDR2 are SGHTA and FQGNSA. The CDR3 DNA reads TGTGCCAGCAGCGACAGGGTTCTCCAAGAGACCCAGTACTTC. Protein: CASSDRVLQETQYF.

This chain links TRBV28 with TRBJ2-5; 8 bases match TRBD2. The J call is in doubt because the DNA end fits TRBJ2-7 better. CDR1 and CDR2 from the germline V gene are MDHEN and SYDVKM. The CDR3 runs 15 residues. The CDR3 spells CASSSPSGLTYEQYF. The CDR3 DNA is TGTGCCAGCAGTTCGCCTAGCGGGCTAACCTACGAGCAGTACTTC.

This chain connects TRBV7-9 to TRBJ1-1; D is uncertain. Per germline, CDR1 SEHNR and CDR2 FQNEAQ (reference sequence). CDR3 size: 14 residues. V dropped 8 bases and J dropped 1 base, with 14 bases sitting between them. The CDR3 bases are TGTGCCAGCGGCCGATCTGCAAGGAACACTGAAGCTTTCTTT. This codes for CASGRSARNTEAFF. Supplemented by reference TRBV7-9 and TRBJ1-1, the full variable domain reads DTGVSQNPRHKITKRGQNVTFRCDPISEHNRLYWYRQTLGQGPEFLTYFQNEAQLEKSRLLSDRFSAERPKGSFSTLEIQRTEQGDSAMYLCASGRSARNTEAFFGQGTRLTVV.

The V call is TRBV19, the J call TRBJ2-6; TRBD1 might be the D (6 bases). Trimming took 9 bases from V and 0 from J, leaving 18 bases between them. The CDR3 consists of 17 residues. Germline V gene sequence: CDR1 LNHDA, CDR2 SQIVND (reference sequence). CDR3 nucleotides: TGTGCCAGCTCTTCCTCACAGGGTGTCTCTGGGGCCAACGTCCTGACTTTC. Protein: CASSSSQGVSGANVLTF. Using reference TRBV19 and TRBJ2-6 for the parts outside the CDR3, the full variable domain is DGGITQSPKYLFRKEGQNVTLSCEQNLNHDAMYWYRQDPGQGLRLIYYSQIVNDFQKGDIAEGYSVSREKKESFPLTVTSAQKNPTAFYLCASSSSQGVSGANVLTFGAGSRLTVL.

V gene TRBV19 combines with J gene TRBJ2-2; 9 nucleotides align to TRBD1. Germline V gene lookup returns CDR1 LNHDA and CDR2 SQIVND (reference sequence). The CDR3 is 15 amino acids. Trimming at V came to 6 bases and at J to 5 bases, leaving 7 bases not matched to a gene. The CDR3 sequence is CASSRDRETTGELFF. In DNA form, the CDR3 reads TGTGCCAGTAGCCGGGACAGGGAGACGACCGGGGAGCTGTTTTTT.